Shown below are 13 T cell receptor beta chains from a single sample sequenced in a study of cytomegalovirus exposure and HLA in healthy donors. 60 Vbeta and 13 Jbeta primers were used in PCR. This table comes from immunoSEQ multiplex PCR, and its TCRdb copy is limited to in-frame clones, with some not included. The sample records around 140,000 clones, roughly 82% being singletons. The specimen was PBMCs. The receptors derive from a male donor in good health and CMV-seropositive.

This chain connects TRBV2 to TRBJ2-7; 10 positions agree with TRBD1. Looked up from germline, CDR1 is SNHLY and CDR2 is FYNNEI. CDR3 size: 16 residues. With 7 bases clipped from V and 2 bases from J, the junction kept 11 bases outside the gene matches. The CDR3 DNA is TGTGCCAGCACCAAAACCGACAGGGGGCAAACCTACGAGCAGTACTTC. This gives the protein CASTKTDRGQTYEQYF.

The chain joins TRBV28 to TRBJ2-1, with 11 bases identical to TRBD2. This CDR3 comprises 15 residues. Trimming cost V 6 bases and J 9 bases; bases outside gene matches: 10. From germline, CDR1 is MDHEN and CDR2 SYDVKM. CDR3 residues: CASRFETSGIGEQFF. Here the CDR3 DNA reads TGTGCCAGCAGGTTCGAGACTAGCGGGATCGGTGAGCAGTTCTTC.

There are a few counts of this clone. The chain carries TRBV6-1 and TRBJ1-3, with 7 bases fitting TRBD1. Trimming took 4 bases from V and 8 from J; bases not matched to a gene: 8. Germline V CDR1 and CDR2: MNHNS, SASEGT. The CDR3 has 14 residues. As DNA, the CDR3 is TGTGCCAGCAGTGCGACAGGGCCCCCCGACACCATATATTTT. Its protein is CASSATGPPDTIYF.

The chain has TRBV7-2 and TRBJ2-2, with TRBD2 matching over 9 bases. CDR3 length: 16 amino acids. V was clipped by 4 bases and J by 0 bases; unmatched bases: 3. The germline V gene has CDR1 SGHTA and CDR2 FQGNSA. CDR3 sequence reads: CASSSSGIPNTGELFF. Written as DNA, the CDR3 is TGTGCCAGCAGCTCTAGCGGGATACCGAACACCGGGGAGCTGTTTTTT. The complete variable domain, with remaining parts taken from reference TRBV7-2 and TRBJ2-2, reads GAGVSQSPSNKVTEKGKDVELRCDPISGHTALYWYRQSLGQGLEFLIYFQGNSAPDKSGLPSDRFSAERTGGSVSTLTIQRTQQEDSAVYLCASSSSGIPNTGELFFGEGSRLTVL.

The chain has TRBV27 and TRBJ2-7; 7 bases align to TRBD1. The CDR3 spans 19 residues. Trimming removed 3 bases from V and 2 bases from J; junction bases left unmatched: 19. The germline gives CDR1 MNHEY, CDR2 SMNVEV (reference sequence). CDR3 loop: CASSFLGQLLPGQPYEQYF. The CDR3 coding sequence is TGTGCCAGCAGTTTCTTGGGACAGTTGCTCCCAGGGCAACCCTACGAGCAGTACTTC.

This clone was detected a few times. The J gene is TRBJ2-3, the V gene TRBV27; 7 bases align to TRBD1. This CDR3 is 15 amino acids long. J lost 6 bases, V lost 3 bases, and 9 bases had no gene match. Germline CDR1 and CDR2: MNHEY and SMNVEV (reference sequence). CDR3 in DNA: TGTGCCAGCAGTTTTACCCGAGGGGGCTCGGATACGCAGTATTTT. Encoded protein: CASSFTRGGSDTQYF.

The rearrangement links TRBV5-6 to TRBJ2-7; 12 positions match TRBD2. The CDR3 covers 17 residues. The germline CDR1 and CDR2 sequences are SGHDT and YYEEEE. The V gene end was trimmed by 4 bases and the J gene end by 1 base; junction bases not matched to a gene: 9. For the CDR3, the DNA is TGTGCCAGCAGCCCGGGACTAGCGGGCTTTAATTCCTACGAGCAGTACTTC. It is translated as CASSPGLAGFNSYEQYF. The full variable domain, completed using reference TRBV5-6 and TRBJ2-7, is DAGVTQSPTHLIKTRGQQVTLRCSPKSGHDTVSWYQQALGQGPQFIFQYYEEEERQRGNFPDRFSGHQFPNYSSELNVNALLLGDSALYLCASSPGLAGFNSYEQYFGPGTRLTVT.

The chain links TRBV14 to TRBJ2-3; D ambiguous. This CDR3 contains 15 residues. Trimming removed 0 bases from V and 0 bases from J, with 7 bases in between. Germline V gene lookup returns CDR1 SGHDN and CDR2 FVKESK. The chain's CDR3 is CASSQEFGSTDTQYF. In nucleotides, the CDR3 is TGTGCCAGCAGCCAAGAGTTCGGGAGCACAGATACGCAGTATTTT.

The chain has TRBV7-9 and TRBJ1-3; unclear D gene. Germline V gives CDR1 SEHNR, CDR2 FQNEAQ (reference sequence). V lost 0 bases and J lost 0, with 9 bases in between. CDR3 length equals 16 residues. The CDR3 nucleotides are TGTGCCAGCAGCTTAGCCCTGGGCAGCTCTGGAAACACCATATATTTT. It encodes CASSLALGSSGNTIYF.

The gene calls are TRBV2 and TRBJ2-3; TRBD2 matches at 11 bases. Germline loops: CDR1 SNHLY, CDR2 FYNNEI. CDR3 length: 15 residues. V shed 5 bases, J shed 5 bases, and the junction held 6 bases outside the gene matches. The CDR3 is CASSLLAGGGDTQYF. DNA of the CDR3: TGTGCCAGCAGTCTTTTAGCGGGAGGGGGAGATACGCAGTATTTT.

The CDR3 sequence: CASSPRGPPDYNEQFF. In DNA, the CDR3 is TGTGCCAGCAGCCCTAGGGGGCCGCCAGACTACAATGAGCAGTTCTTC. The chain couples TRBV11-2 to TRBJ2-1, with 7 bases matching TRBD1. CDR1 and CDR2 (germline): SGHAT, FQNNGV. The CDR3 is made up of 16 amino acids. V was pared by 5 bases and J by 3 bases, with 10 bases of the junction left unmatched. The full variable domain, rest sourced from reference TRBV11-2 and TRBJ2-1, is EAGVAQSPRYKIIEKRQSVAFWCNPISGHATLYWYQQILGQGPKLLIQFQNNGVVDDSQLPKDRFSAERLKGVDSTLKIQPAKLEDSAVYLCASSPRGPPDYNEQFFGPGTRLTVL.

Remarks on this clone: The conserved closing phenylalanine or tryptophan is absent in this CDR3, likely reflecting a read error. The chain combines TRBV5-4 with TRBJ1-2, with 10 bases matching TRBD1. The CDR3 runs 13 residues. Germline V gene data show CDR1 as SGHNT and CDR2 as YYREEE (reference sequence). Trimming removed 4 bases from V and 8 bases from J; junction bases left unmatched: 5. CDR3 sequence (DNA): TGTGCCAGCAGCCGACAGGGGGCGGTAGGCTACACCTGC. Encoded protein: CASSRQGAVGYTC.

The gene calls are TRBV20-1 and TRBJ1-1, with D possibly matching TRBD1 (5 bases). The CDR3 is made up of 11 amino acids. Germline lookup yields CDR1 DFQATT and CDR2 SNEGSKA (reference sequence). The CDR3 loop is CRPGGDTEAFF. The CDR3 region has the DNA TGCAGGCCTGGGGGGGACACTGAAGCTTTCTTT.